This TCR beta chain was found in a study of beta chain features in type 1 diabetes. Findings and caveats of the study: Individuals with type 1 diabetes displayed fewer insertions and more deletions at VDJ junctions. There was a moderate but significant shortening of TCRB CDR3s in all four CD4+ subsets of Type 1 diabetes patients.

V was shortened by 6 bases and J by 2 bases, with 10 bases between the two germline ends. Germline V gene data show CDR1 as SNHLY and CDR2 as FYNNEI. This CDR3 contains 14 residues. With respect to this clone: The antigen is not known.

Expressed TCRB transcripts were sequenced because the entire RNA isolate underwent reverse transcription. Clones were read by immunoSEQ multiplex PCR, and TCRdb kept only the in-frame ones, dropping some. Here the sample spans about 640,000 clones, around 12% being singletons. The clonotype comes from a man aged 25 to 40 with type 1 diabetes. Sample: naive CD4+ T cells from blood. V and J are TRBV2 and TRBJ2-2, with D possibly called TRBD1 or TRBD2 (5 bases each). CDR3 residues: CASRFRDNTGELFF. As DNA, the CDR3 is TGTGCCAGCAGGTTCAGGGACAACACCGGGGAGCTGTTTTTT. The variable domain in full, completed from reference TRBV2 and TRBJ2-2, reads EPEVTQTPSHQVTQMGQEVILRCVPISNHLYFYWYRQILGQKVEFLVSFYNNEISEKSEIFDDQFSVERPDGSNFTLKIRSTKLEDSAMYFCASRFRDNTGELFFGEGSRLTVL.